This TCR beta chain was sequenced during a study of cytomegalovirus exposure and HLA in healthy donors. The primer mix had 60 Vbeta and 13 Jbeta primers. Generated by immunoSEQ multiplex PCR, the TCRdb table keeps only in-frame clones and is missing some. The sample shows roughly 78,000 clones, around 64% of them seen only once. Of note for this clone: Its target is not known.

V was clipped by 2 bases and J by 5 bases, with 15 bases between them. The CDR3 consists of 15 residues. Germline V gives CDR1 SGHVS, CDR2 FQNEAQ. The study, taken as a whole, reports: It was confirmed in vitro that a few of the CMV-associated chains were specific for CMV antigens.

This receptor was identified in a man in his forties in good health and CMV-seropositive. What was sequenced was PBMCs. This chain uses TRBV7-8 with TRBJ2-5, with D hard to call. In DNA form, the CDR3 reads TGTGCCAGCAGCTTAACCAACTCCCTGTCGGAGACCCAGTACTTC. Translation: CASSLTNSLSETQYF.